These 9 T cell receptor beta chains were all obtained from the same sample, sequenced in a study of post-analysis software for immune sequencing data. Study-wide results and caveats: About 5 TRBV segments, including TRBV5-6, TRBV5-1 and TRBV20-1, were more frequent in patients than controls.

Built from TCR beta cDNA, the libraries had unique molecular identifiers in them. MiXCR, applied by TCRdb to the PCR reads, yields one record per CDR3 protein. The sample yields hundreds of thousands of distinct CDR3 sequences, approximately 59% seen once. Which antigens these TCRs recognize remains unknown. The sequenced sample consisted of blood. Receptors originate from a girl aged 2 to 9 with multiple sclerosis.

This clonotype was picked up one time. The CDR3 sequence is CASSQRLAVNTGELFF. In nucleotides, the CDR3 is TGCGCCAGCAGCCAACGACTAGCGGTGAACACCGGGGAGCTGTTTTTT. The J gene is TRBJ2-2, the V gene TRBV4-1; 9 bases agree with TRBD2. The V segment lost 2 bases and the J segment 1 base; nucleotides outside the gene matches: 2. CDR3 size: 16 residues. Germline assignment: CDR1 MGHRA and CDR2 YSYEKL.

The CDR3 DNA follows: TGTGCCAGCAGCGCCCCTAGCACAGATACGCAGTATTTT. Its translation: CASSAPSTDTQYF. The chain employs TRBV7-3 and TRBJ2-3; no firm D call. There are 13 residues in the CDR3. Between the trimmed V and J ends, which lost 5 bases and 0 bases, there was a span of 6 bases. The germline gives CDR1 SGHTA, CDR2 FQGTGA.

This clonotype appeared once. CDR3 sequence reads: CASSYPTGWVETQYF. In nucleotides, the CDR3 is TGTGCCAGCAGCTACCCGACAGGGTGGGTCGAGACCCAGTACTTC. This chain connects TRBV7-9 to TRBJ2-5; 7 bases are a match to TRBD1. CDR1 and CDR2 (germline): SEHNR, FQNEAQ (reference sequence). This CDR3 has 15 amino acids. Trimming at V came to 4 bases and at J to 5 bases, leaving 10 bases not matched to a gene.

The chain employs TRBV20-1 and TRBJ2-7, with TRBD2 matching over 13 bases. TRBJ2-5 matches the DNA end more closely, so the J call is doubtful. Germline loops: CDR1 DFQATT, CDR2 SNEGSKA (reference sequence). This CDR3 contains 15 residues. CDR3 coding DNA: TGCAGTGCTGGACTAGCGGGAGTGGCAGGAGAGACCCAGTACTTC. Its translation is CSAGLAGVAGETQYF.

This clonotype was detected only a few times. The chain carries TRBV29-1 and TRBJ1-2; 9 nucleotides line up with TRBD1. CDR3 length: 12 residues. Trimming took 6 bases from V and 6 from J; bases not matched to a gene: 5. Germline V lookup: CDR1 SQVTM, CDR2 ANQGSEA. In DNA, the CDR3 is TGCAGCGTGGACAGGGGAGGGAATGGCTACACCTTC. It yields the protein CSVDRGGNGYTF.

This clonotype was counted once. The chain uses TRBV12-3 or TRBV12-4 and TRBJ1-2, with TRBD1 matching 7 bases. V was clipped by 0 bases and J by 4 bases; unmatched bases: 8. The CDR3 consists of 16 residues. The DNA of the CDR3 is TGTGCCAGCAGTTTAGCGGGAGGAGGGGGCGGCTATGGCTACACCTTC. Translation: CASSLAGGGGGYGYTF.

CDR3 nucleotide sequence: TGCGCCAGCAGCTTCACGGTTTCTACCGCCAACGTCCTGACTTTC. It translates to CASSFTVSTANVLTF. This rearrangement joins TRBV5-1 to TRBJ2-6; D is uncertain. The CDR3 has 15 amino acids. Trimming removed 2 bases from V and 7 bases from J, with 13 bases in between. The germline V gene encodes CDR1 SGHRS and CDR2 YFSETQ.

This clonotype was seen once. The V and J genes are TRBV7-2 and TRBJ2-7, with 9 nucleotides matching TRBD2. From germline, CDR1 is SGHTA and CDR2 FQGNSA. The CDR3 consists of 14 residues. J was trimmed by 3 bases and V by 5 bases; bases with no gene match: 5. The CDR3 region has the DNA TGTGCCAGCAGCATAAGCGGGGGGCGCTACGAGCAGTACTTC. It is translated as CASSISGGRYEQYF. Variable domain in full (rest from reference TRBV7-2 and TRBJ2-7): GAGVSQSPSNKVTEKGKDVELRCDPISGHTALYWYRQSLGQGLEFLIYFQGNSAPDKSGLPSDRFSAERTGGSVSTLTIQRTQQEDSAVYLCASSISGGRYEQYFGPGTRLTVT.

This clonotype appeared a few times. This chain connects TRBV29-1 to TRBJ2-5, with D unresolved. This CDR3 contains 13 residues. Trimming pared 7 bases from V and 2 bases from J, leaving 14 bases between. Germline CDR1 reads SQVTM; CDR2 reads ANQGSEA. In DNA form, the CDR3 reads TGCAGCGCCCCTGGACCCGGACAAGAGACCCAGTACTTC. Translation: CSAPGPGQETQYF.